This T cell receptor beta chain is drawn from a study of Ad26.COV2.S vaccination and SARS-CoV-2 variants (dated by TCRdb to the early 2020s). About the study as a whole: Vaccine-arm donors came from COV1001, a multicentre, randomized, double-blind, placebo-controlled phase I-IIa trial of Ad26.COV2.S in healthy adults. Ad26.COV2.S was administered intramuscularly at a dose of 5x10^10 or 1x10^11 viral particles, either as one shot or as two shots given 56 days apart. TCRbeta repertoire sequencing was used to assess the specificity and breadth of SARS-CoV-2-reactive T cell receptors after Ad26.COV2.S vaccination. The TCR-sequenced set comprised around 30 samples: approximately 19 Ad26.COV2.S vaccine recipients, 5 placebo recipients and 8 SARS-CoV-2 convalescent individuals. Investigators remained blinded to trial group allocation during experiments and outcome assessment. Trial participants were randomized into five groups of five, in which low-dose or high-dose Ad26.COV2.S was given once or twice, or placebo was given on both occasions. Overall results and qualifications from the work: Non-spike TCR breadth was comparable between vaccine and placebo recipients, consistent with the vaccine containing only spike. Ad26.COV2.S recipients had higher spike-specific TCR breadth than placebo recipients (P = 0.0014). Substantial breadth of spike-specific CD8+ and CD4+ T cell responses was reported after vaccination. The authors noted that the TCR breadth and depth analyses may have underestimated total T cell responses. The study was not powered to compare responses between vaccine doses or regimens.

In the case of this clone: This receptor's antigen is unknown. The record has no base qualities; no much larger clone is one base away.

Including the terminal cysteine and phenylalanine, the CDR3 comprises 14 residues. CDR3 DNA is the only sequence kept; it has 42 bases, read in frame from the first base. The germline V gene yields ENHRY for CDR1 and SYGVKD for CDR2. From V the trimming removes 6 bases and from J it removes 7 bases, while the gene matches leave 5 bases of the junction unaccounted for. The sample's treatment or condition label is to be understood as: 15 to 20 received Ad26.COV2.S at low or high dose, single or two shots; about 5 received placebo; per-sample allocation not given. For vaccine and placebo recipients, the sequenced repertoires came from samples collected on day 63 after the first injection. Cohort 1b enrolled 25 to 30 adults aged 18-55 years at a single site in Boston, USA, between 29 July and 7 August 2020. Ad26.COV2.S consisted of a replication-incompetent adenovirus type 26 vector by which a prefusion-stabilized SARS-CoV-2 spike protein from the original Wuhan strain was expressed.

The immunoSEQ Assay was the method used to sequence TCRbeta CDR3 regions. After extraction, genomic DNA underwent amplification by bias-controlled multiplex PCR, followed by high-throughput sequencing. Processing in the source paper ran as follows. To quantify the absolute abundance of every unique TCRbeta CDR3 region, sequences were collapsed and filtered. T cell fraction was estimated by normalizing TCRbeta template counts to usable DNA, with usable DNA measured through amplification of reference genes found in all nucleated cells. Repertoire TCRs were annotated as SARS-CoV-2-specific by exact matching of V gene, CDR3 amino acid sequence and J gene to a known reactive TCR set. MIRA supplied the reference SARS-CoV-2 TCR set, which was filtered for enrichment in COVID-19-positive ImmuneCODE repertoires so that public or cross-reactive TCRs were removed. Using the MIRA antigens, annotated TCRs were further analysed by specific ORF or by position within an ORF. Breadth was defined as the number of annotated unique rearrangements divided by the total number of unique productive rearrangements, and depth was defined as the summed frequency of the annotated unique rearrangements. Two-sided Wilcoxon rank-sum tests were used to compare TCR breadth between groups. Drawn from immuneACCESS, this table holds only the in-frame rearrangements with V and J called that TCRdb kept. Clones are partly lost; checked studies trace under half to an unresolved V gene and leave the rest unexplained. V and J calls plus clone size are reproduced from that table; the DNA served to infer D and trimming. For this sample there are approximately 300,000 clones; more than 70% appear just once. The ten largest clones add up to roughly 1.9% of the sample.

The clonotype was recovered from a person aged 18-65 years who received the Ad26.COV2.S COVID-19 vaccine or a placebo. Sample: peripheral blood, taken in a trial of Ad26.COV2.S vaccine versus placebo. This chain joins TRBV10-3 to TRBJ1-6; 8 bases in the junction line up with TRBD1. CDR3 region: CAISLGQANSPLHF. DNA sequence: TGTGCCATCAGCCTGGGACAGGCCAATTCACCCCTCCACTTT.